This TCR beta chain originates from a study of cytomegalovirus exposure and HLA in healthy donors. PCR employed 60 Vbeta and 13 Jbeta primers. Generated by immunoSEQ multiplex PCR, the TCRdb table keeps only in-frame clones and is missing some. The data show 150,000 to 200,000 clones, about 82% seen once. Germline V CDR1 and CDR2: MGHRA, YSYEKL. The CDR3 is 19 residues long. J gave up 1 base and V 3 bases, and 15 bases lay outside the gene matches. This clone occurred a few times. Its antigen is not identified. General study findings and limits: Sequencing depth across donors, presence/absence analyses assumed, was roughly uniform.

The sample taken for sequencing was PBMCs. The sequence was collected from a woman aged 45-60 years in good health and CMV-seronegative. The gene calls are TRBV4-1 and TRBJ1-5, with 7 positions matching TRBD1. The CDR3 sequence is CASSHPGQALYSSNQPQHF. CDR3 in DNA: TGCGCCAGCAGCCACCCCGGACAGGCCTTATATAGCAGCAATCAGCCCCAGCATTTT.